Below, 32 T cell receptor beta chains from the same sample are listed, as sequenced in a study of OX40 agonist ivuxolimab in advanced cancers. Repertoires were generated with immunoSEQ multiplex PCR, while TCRdb's copy carries only in-frame clones and drops some. The sample yields some 80,000 clones, about nine tenths seen once. The sample here was CD4+ or CD8+ T cells sorted from blood, taken in a trial of the OX40 agonist ivuxolimab. The source is an adult with an advanced solid tumor such as melanoma, head and neck, liver or kidney cancer.

This chain uses TRBV9 with TRBJ2-2; perhaps TRBD2 as D (5 bases). Per the germline V gene, CDR1 is SGDLS and CDR2 is YYNGEE. Trimming removed 0 bases from V and 5 bases from J, with 11 bases in between. The CDR3 has 15 amino acids. The chain's CDR3 is CASSVGASRTGELFF. CDR3 nucleotides: TGTGCCAGCAGCGTAGGGGCTAGCCGGACCGGGGAGCTGTTTTTT.

The V gene is TRBV5-1, the J gene TRBJ1-4; TRBD1 agrees at 12 bases. The V gene end was trimmed by 7 bases and the J gene end by 8 bases; junction bases not matched to a gene: 6. Germline V CDR1 and CDR2: SGHRS, YFSETQ. The CDR3 is 14 amino acids. The CDR3 nucleotides are TGCGCCAGCTGCGCCGGGACAGGGGGCGAAAAACTGTTTTTT. Its translation is CASCAGTGGEKLFF.

This clone has just a few counts. This rearrangement joins TRBV27 to TRBJ2-7, with TRBD2 as a possible D gene (6 bases). Trimming shortened V by 8 bases and J by 2 bases, and 13 bases separated the two germline ends. This CDR3 contains 13 residues. Germline CDR1 MNHEY, CDR2 SMNVEV (reference sequence). This CDR3 reads CASPRGPTYEQYF. The CDR3, as DNA: TGTGCCAGCCCGCGGGGACCGACCTACGAGCAGTACTTC.

This clone was seen only once. This rearrangement joins TRBV5-1 to TRBJ1-2; D is perhaps TRBD1 (5 bases). V lost 0 bases, J lost 8 bases, and 17 bases lay in between. CDR3 length: 15 amino acids. The germline V gene encodes CDR1 SGHRS and CDR2 YFSETQ. CDR3 in DNA: TGCGCCAGCAGCTTGGGCGGGGCGTCGGAAGGGGGCTACACCTTC. It specifies CASSLGGASEGGYTF. Variable domain in full (rest from reference TRBV5-1 and TRBJ1-2): KAGVTQTPRYLIKTRGQQVTLSCSPISGHRSVSWYQQTPGQGLQFLFEYFSETQRNKGNFPGRFSGRQFSNSRSEMNVSTLELGDSALYLCASSLGGASEGGYTFGSGTRLTVV.

The CDR3 sequence is CASSSLGPMNTEAFF. CDR3 DNA sequence: TGCGCCAGCAGCTCTCTGGGACCGATGAACACTGAAGCTTTCTTT. The chain joins TRBV5-1 to TRBJ1-1; D may be TRBD1 (5 bases). Germline V gene data show CDR1 as SGHRS and CDR2 as YFSETQ. This CDR3 region has 15 residues. Trimming cost V 3 bases and J 0 bases, with 12 bases left between them.

The rearrangement joins TRBV9 to TRBJ2-7; D possibly matches TRBD1 or TRBD2 (5 bases each). Germline V gives CDR1 SGDLS, CDR2 YYNGEE. CDR3 size: 14 residues. V was pared by 4 bases and J by 4 bases, with 15 bases between. CDR3 sequence: CASSPGTIGYEQYF. CDR3 nucleotide sequence: TGTGCCAGCAGCCCCGGGACCATCGGATACGAGCAGTACTTC.

The chain recombines TRBV9 with TRBJ2-2, with TRBD2 as a possible D gene (6 bases). The CDR3 consists of 14 residues. Germline V gene lookup returns CDR1 SGDLS and CDR2 YYNGEE. With 7 bases removed from V and 0 bases from J, the gap between germline ends came to 10 bases. This chain's CDR3 is CASAGSPNTGELFF. The CDR3 coding sequence is TGTGCCAGCGCCGGGAGCCCGAACACCGGGGAGCTGTTTTTT. The complete variable domain, with remaining parts taken from reference TRBV9 and TRBJ2-2, reads DSGVTQTPKHLITATGQRVTLRCSPRSGDLSVYWYQQSLDQGLQFLIQYYNGEERAKGNILERFSAQQFPDLHSELNLSSLELGDSALYFCASAGSPNTGELFFGEGSRLTVL.

This chain links TRBV28 with TRBJ2-7; D possibly corresponds to TRBD1 (6 bases). The CDR3 is 14 residues long. Per germline, CDR1 MDHEN and CDR2 SYDVKM. Trimming removed 5 bases at V and 0 bases at J, with 11 bases between. CDR3 region: CASSRTASSYEQYF. The CDR3, as DNA: TGTGCCAGCAGTAGGACAGCCAGCTCCTACGAGCAGTACTTC.

This chain uses TRBV7-9 with TRBJ1-1, with a weak D call TRBD1 (5 bases). CDR1 SEHNR and CDR2 FQNEAQ come from the germline V gene (reference sequence). Deletions cut 3 bases from V and 1 base from J, with 9 bases between. This CDR3 is 14 amino acids long. The CDR3 nucleotides are TGTGCCAGCAGCTTGGGACTAAAGAACACTGAAGCTTTCTTT. Translation: CASSLGLKNTEAFF.

The genes are TRBV7-9 and TRBJ2-2; no reliable D call. Germline-derived CDR1 and CDR2 are SEHNR and FQNEAQ (reference sequence). V lost 4 bases to trimming and J lost 5 bases, with 8 bases between them. The CDR3 is made up of 13 amino acids. As DNA, the CDR3 is TGTGCCAGCAGCTCCTCGCCAACCGGGGAGCTGTTTTTT. As protein: CASSSSPTGELFF.

V and J are TRBV5-1 and TRBJ2-1, with 8 bases aligning to TRBD1. The V gene end was trimmed by 6 bases and the J gene end by 3 bases; junction bases not matched to a gene: 11. CDR1 and CDR2 from the germline V gene are SGHRS and YFSETQ. This CDR3 is 16 amino acids long. CDR3 coding DNA: TGCGCCAGCACCTCCTCCGGGACAGGAGTCTACAATGAGCAGTTCTTC. This codes for CASTSSGTGVYNEQFF.

The J gene is TRBJ1-2, the V gene TRBV7-6; 10 bases line up with TRBD1. CDR1 and CDR2 from the germline V gene are SGHVS and FNYEAQ. CDR3 size: 16 residues. V gave up 5 bases and J gave up 8 bases; unmatched junction bases: 14. For the CDR3, the DNA is TGTGCCAGCAGCCCGCTCCGGGACAGGGGCTTCCTCGGCTACACCTTC. As protein: CASSPLRDRGFLGYTF.

The count of this clone is one. The chain uses TRBV27 and TRBJ2-2, with unresolved D. Germline V gives CDR1 MNHEY, CDR2 SMNVEV (reference sequence). CDR3 length equals 15 residues. Trimming shortened V by 5 bases and J by 6 bases, and 16 bases separated the two germline ends. In DNA form, the CDR3 reads TGTGCCAGCAGTCCTTGGGGTAAGAAGGCCGGGGAGCTGTTTTTT. Translating it yields CASSPWGKKAGELFF.

This rearrangement joins TRBV5-1 to TRBJ2-5; tentatively, D is TRBD2 (6 bases). The ends were cut back, 2 bases at V and 3 bases at J, with 8 bases in the middle. The CDR3 is 13 amino acids. Germline values: CDR1 SGHRS, CDR2 YFSETQ. The CDR3 sequence is CASSFGGEETQYF. The CDR3 DNA reads as TGCGCCAGCAGCTTCGGGGGAGAAGAGACCCAGTACTTC. Filled out from reference TRBV5-1 and TRBJ2-5, the complete variable domain reads KAGVTQTPRYLIKTRGQQVTLSCSPISGHRSVSWYQQTPGQGLQFLFEYFSETQRNKGNFPGRFSGRQFSNSRSEMNVSTLELGDSALYLCASSFGGEETQYFGPGTRLLVL.

The rearrangement joins TRBV5-1 to TRBJ1-1, with a possible D match to TRBD1 (5 bases). Germline CDR1 is SGHRS and CDR2 is YFSETQ. With 3 bases removed from V and 10 bases from J, the gap between germline ends came to 22 bases. The CDR3 contains 15 residues. The CDR3 coding sequence is TGCGCCAGCAGCTCCCTCTCAGGGAGAGGGGTGGGAGCTTTCTTT. It is translated as CASSSLSGRGVGAFF.

In the case of this clone: Other DNA sequences in the sample encode the same CDR3. The J gene is TRBJ1-1, the V gene TRBV2, with 7 bases lining up with TRBD1. The CDR3 runs 13 residues. CDR1 is SNHLY and CDR2 is FYNNEI in the germline V gene. The V and J ends lost 9 bases and 2 bases, in that order; junction bases with no gene match: 6. CDR3 sequence (DNA): TGTGCCAGTCTCGGACAGGCCAACACTGAAGCTTTCTTT. Its translation: CASLGQANTEAFF.

CDR3 in amino acids: CASSSTRSTEAFF. CDR3 bases: TGTGCCAGCAGCTCCACCCGAAGCACTGAAGCTTTCTTT. The chain links TRBV5-6 to TRBJ1-1; D gene ambiguous. With 3 bases removed from V and 4 bases from J, the gap between germline ends came to 10 bases. This CDR3 has 13 amino acids. The germline V gene encodes CDR1 SGHDT and CDR2 YYEEEE.

The chain couples TRBV27 to TRBJ1-5, with 8 bases aligning to TRBD1. V trimming: 5 bases; J trimming: 15 bases; junction bases outside the gene matches: 12. This CDR3 contains 13 residues. CDR1 MNHEY and CDR2 SMNVEV come from the germline V gene (reference sequence). The DNA of the CDR3 is TGTGCCAGCAGTGTCTACAGGGGGAGAGAATCGCATTTT. Its translation is CASSVYRGRESHF.

The gene calls are TRBV19 and TRBJ1-1; the match to TRBD1 covers 8 bases. This CDR3 is 14 amino acids long. The V and J ends lost 4 bases and 4 bases, in that order; junction bases with no gene match: 5. The germline gives CDR1 LNHDA, CDR2 SQIVND (reference sequence). CDR3 sequence: CASSTQGAPTEAFF. In DNA, the CDR3 is TGTGCCAGTAGTACTCAGGGGGCGCCCACTGAAGCTTTCTTT.

The chain links TRBV2 to TRBJ2-7; 7 nucleotides agree with TRBD1. The junction had 5 bases not matched to a gene; V was cut back by 3 bases and J by 3 bases. The CDR3 loop spans 14 amino acids. In germline, CDR1 is SNHLY, CDR2 FYNNEI. The CDR3 bases are TGTGCCAGCAGTGACCCAGACAGGGTCTACGAGCAGTACTTC. It codes for CASSDPDRVYEQYF.

This clone was counted a single time. The gene calls are TRBV4-1 and TRBJ2-7, with 13 bases aligning to TRBD2. Germline values: CDR1 MGHRA, CDR2 YSYEKL. There are 17 residues in the CDR3. J lost 5 bases, V lost 0 bases, and 7 bases had no gene match. CDR3 bases: TGCGCCAGCAGCCAAGATCGGACTAGCGGGAGTGGGGACGAGCAGTACTTC. This encodes CASSQDRTSGSGDEQYF.

The CDR3 nucleotides are TGTGCCAGCAGCTTACAAGTTGGGACTAATGAAAAACTGTTTTTT. It codes for CASSLQVGTNEKLFF. The chain has TRBV7-6 and TRBJ1-4, with D unclear. V gave up 2 bases and J gave up 2 bases, with 9 bases separating them. The germline gives CDR1 SGHVS, CDR2 FNYEAQ. The CDR3 totals 15 residues.

The gene calls are TRBV7-9 and TRBJ2-2, with D possibly being TRBD1 (6 bases). V was clipped by 1 base and J by 5 bases, with 20 bases between them. In germline, CDR1 is SEHNR, CDR2 FQNEAQ (reference sequence). The CDR3 runs to 18 residues. CDR3 region: CASSLGLHTGMRTGELFF. Written as DNA, the CDR3 is TGTGCCAGCAGCTTAGGACTACACACAGGGATGAGAACCGGGGAGCTGTTTTTT.

The CDR3 nucleotides read TGTGCCAGCAGCATACACGCGAACACTGAAGCTTTCTTT. Translated: CASSIHANTEAFF. The chain is built from TRBV7-2 and TRBJ1-1; D uncertain. Trimming cost V 5 bases and J 1 base, with 8 bases left between them. CDR1 SGHTA and CDR2 FQGNSA come from the germline V gene. The CDR3 spans 13 residues.

The chain links TRBV14 to TRBJ1-2, with D unresolved. The CDR3 is 13 residues long. Between the trimmed V and J ends, which lost 1 base and 3 bases, there was a span of 6 bases. Germline CDR1 reads SGHDN; CDR2 reads FVKESK. The DNA of the CDR3 is TGTGCCAGCAGCCAAGGCTTGGACTATGGCTACACCTTC. This sequence encodes CASSQGLDYGYTF. Variable domain in full (rest from reference TRBV14 and TRBJ1-2): EAGVTQFPSHSVIEKGQTVTLRCDPISGHDNLYWYRRVMGKEIKFLLHFVKESKQDESGMPNNRFLAERTGGTYSTLKVQPAELEDSGVYFCASSQGLDYGYTFGSGTRLTVV.

The chain employs TRBV25-1 and TRBJ1-1; TRBD1 might be the D (6 bases). V was shortened by 4 bases and J by 8 bases, with 14 bases between the two germline ends. The CDR3 runs 13 residues. Germline V gene lookup returns CDR1 MGHDK and CDR2 SYGVNS. The DNA for the CDR3 is TGTGCCAGCAGTGGGCGGACAGCTCAAGAAGCTTTCTTT. It encodes CASSGRTAQEAFF.

The chain couples TRBV2 to TRBJ1-1, with 7 bases aligning to TRBD1. J gave up 5 bases and V 10 bases, and 7 bases lay outside the gene matches. The CDR3 covers 12 residues. The germline V gene encodes CDR1 SNHLY and CDR2 FYNNEI. The chain's CDR3 is CATLQGSTEAFF. The CDR3 nucleotides are TGTGCCACCCTACAGGGGAGTACTGAAGCTTTCTTT.

This rearrangement joins TRBV7-6 to TRBJ1-1, with a possible D match to TRBD1 (5 bases). The CDR3 loop spans 14 amino acids. Trimming cost V 2 bases and J 4 bases, with 11 bases left between them. CDR1 SGHVS and CDR2 FNYEAQ come from the germline V gene. The CDR3 loop is CASSLLGAGTEAFF. The CDR3 nucleotides read TGTGCCAGCAGCTTATTAGGGGCGGGCACTGAAGCTTTCTTT.

CDR3 nucleotides: TGTGCCAGCAGTCGGACACAAGAGACCCAGTACTTC. It codes for CASSRTQETQYF. This sequence joins TRBV2 and TRBJ2-5, with a weak D call TRBD1 (5 bases). CDR1 SNHLY and CDR2 FYNNEI come from the germline V gene. There are 12 residues in the CDR3. The germline V and J ends were trimmed by 5 bases and 2 bases, with 6 bases remaining between them.

The chain uses TRBV19 and TRBJ2-5; D unclear. Per germline, CDR1 LNHDA and CDR2 SQIVND (reference sequence). The V gene lost 6 bases and the J gene lost 3 bases, with 17 bases spanning the gap. The CDR3 spans 15 residues. CDR3 nucleotides: TGTGCCAGTAGCGGGTTGCCGGGCACAGAAGAGACCCAGTACTTC. Amino acid sequence: CASSGLPGTEETQYF.

The gene calls are TRBV4-2 and TRBJ1-5, with a weak D call TRBD1 (5 bases). The V gene lost 7 bases and the J gene lost 5 bases, with 15 bases spanning the gap. CDR1 and CDR2 from the germline V gene are LGHNA and YNFKEQ. The CDR3 has 14 amino acids. CDR3 region: CASTQDMRYQPQHF. The CDR3 DNA is TGTGCCAGCACCCAGGACATGCGGTATCAGCCCCAGCATTTT.

In DNA form, the CDR3 reads TGTGCCAGCAGCCCCCATTTCGCCGACACAGATACGCAGTATTTT. Translated, it gives CASSPHFADTDTQYF. This sequence joins TRBV9 and TRBJ2-3; no clear D. The CDR3 length is 15 residues. The germline gives CDR1 SGDLS, CDR2 YYNGEE. V lost 4 bases, J lost 2 bases, and 14 bases lay in between.